This TCR beta chain was found in a study of blood T cell repertoires in COVID-19. Measured with immunoSEQ multiplex PCR; TCRdb has only the in-frame clones, and not every one. Among tens of thousands of clones listed, 65% to 85% were seen once. The CDR3 runs 15 residues. V dropped 0 bases and J dropped 4; count of bases not matched to a gene: 6. CDR1 is LNHNV, CDR2 YYDKDF, per germline (reference sequence). J is TRBJ2-7 and V is TRBV15; the match to TRBD1 covers 7 bases. Sample: peripheral blood. This TCR derives from an older man with active COVID-19. CDR3 region: CATSREQGKAYEQYF. Here the CDR3 DNA reads TGTGCCACCAGCAGAGAACAGGGGAAGGCGTACGAGCAGTACTTC.